Described below is a single TCR beta chain sequence and its context. Its antigen remains unknown. This sample is drawn from a study of cytomegalovirus exposure and HLA in healthy donors. About the study: The same platform was used for the 100 to 150 validation repertoires and the roughly 640 first-cohort repertoires, a later analysis reported.

Clones were read by immunoSEQ multiplex PCR, and TCRdb kept only the in-frame ones, dropping some. The sample shows some 190,000 clones, more than 70% of them seen only once. Findings of the study overall: While the bulk of TCR sequences proved rare, some public TCRs turned up in many donors.

This sequence was found in a woman under 30 in good health and CMV-seronegative. The sample comprised PBMCs.

CDR3 loop: CASSPNPGTSANIQYF. The CDR3, as DNA: TGTGCCAGCAGCCCCAATCCCGGGACTAGCGCCAACATTCAGTACTTC. The chain employs TRBV7-2 and TRBJ2-4, with 10 bases lining up with TRBD2. Trimming took 5 bases from V and 7 from J; bases not matched to a gene: 11. From germline, CDR1 is SGHTA and CDR2 FQGNSA. This CDR3 contains 16 residues.